This T cell receptor beta chain was found in a study of T cell clonotyping in hematopoietic cell transplantation. The CDR3 is 15 amino acids. V dropped 0 bases and J dropped 0 bases, with 8 bases sitting between them. The germline CDR1 and CDR2 sequences are SGDLS and YYNGEE. Sequencing used immunoSEQ multiplex PCR; TCRdb keeps in-frame clones, though not all of them. The sample has roughly 10,000 clones; 60% to 80% are singletons. The chain links TRBV9 to TRBJ2-3, with D perhaps TRBD1 (5 bases). The TCR was taken from a female patient aged 45 to 65 who had an allogeneic stem cell transplant from a related donor, so the T cells may come from the graft donor. Some clones in this sample may be carry-over from other donors' samples. Material: peripheral blood mononuclear cells, obtained 180 days after allogeneic stem cell transplant. CDR3 sequence: CASSVVQASTDTQYF. The CDR3 coding sequence is TGTGCCAGCAGCGTAGTACAGGCCAGCACAGATACGCAGTATTTT.